A selection of T cell receptor beta chains follows, all from one sample in a study of blood T cell repertoires in COVID-19. Clones were sequenced by immunoSEQ multiplex PCR, and TCRdb holds only the in-frame ones, with some missing. The sample includes approximately 300,000 clones, more than 90% of them seen just once. Sequencing was performed on PBMCs or T cells enriched from blood (not recorded which). These receptors came from a woman aged 25 to 39 who had recovered from COVID-19. CDR3s include the opening cysteine and the closing phenylalanine or tryptophan. Fields, in order: V gene, D gene, CDR3 length, clone size, J gene, CDR3 protein, CDR3 DNA. A D gene is named only where the DNA matches it firmly. Clone size is not always given. Where it is, it says once, few, many or a class for expanded clones.

V gene: TRBV14
D gene: TRBD1
CDR3 length: 18
clone size: NA
J gene: TRBJ1-5
CDR3 protein: CASSQERGDRGKNQPQHF
CDR3 DNA: TGTGCCAGCAGCCAAGAGAGGGGGGACAGGGGGAAAAATCAGCCCCAGCATTTT

V gene: TRBV5-4
D gene: TRBD1
CDR3 length: 14
clone size: NA
J gene: TRBJ2-5
CDR3 protein: CASSSGTAQETQYF
CDR3 DNA: TGTGCCAGCAGCTCCGGGACAGCCCAGGAGACCCAGTACTTC

V gene: TRBV23-1
D gene: TRBD1
CDR3 length: 18
clone size: NA
J gene: TRBJ1-2
CDR3 protein: CASSQLESGTGAIHGYTF
CDR3 DNA: TGCGCCAGCAGTCAATTGGAATCGGGGACAGGGGCTATCCATGGCTACACCTTC

V gene: TRBV6-1
D gene: NA
CDR3 length: 15
clone size: NA
J gene: TRBJ2-5
CDR3 protein: CASSDGRWGSETQYF
CDR3 DNA: TGTGCCAGCAGTGACGGGAGATGGGGGTCAGAGACCCAGTACTTC

V gene: TRBV21-1
D gene: NA
CDR3 length: 15
clone size: NA
J gene: TRBJ2-1
CDR3 protein: CASSKVRTRGHEQFF
CDR3 DNA: TGTGCCAGCAGCAAAGTCAGGACTAGAGGGCATGAGCAGTTCTTC

V gene: TRBV6-5
D gene: TRBD2
CDR3 length: 14
clone size: NA
J gene: TRBJ2-1
CDR3 protein: CASSWGLAGDEQFF
CDR3 DNA: TGTGCCAGCAGTTGGGGACTAGCTGGCGATGAGCAGTTCTTC

V gene: TRBV4-1
D gene: NA
CDR3 length: 13
clone size: few
J gene: TRBJ2-7
CDR3 protein: CASSPLPPYEQYF
CDR3 DNA: TGCGCCAGCAGCCCCCTACCCCCCTACGAGCAGTACTTC

V gene: TRBV4-1
D gene: NA
CDR3 length: 16
clone size: NA
J gene: TRBJ2-5
CDR3 protein: CASSQGSAHRGETQYF
CDR3 DNA: TGCGCCAGCAGCCAAGGGTCCGCCCACCGGGGAGAGACCCAGTACTTC

V gene: TRBV7-2
D gene: TRBD2
CDR3 length: 18
clone size: NA
J gene: TRBJ2-5
CDR3 protein: CASSLGGLAGGPGETQYF
CDR3 DNA: TGTGCCAGCAGCTTAGGAGGCCTAGCGGGGGGGCCTGGAGAGACCCAGTACTTC

V gene: TRBV7-2
D gene: NA
CDR3 length: 15
clone size: NA
J gene: TRBJ1-6
CDR3 protein: CASSLASSYNSPLHF
CDR3 DNA: TGTGCCAGCAGCTTGGCAAGCTCCTATAATTCACCCCTCCACTTT

V gene: TRBV19
D gene: NA
CDR3 length: 15
clone size: NA
J gene: TRBJ1-1
CDR3 protein: CASSIMAGDGTEAFF
CDR3 DNA: TGTGCCAGTAGTATCATGGCAGGGGATGGTACTGAAGCTTTCTTT

V gene: TRBV18
D gene: NA
CDR3 length: 16
clone size: NA
J gene: TRBJ1-6
CDR3 protein: CASSPASGKGNSPLHF
CDR3 DNA: TGTGCCAGCTCACCAGCTTCAGGGAAGGGGAATTCACCCCTCCACTTT

V gene: TRBV5-6
D gene: NA
CDR3 length: 13
clone size: NA
J gene: TRBJ1-4
CDR3 protein: CASSLIRGEKLFF
CDR3 DNA: TGTGCCAGCAGCTTGATAAGGGGAGAAAAACTGTTTTTT

V gene: TRBV28
D gene: NA
CDR3 length: 15
clone size: NA
J gene: TRBJ2-1
CDR3 protein: CASRLSGEDYNEQFF
CDR3 DNA: TGTGCCAGCAGACTCTCGGGGGAGGATTACAATGAGCAGTTCTTC

V gene: TRBV9
D gene: NA
CDR3 length: 15
clone size: NA
J gene: TRBJ1-1
CDR3 protein: CASSVGSMMNTEAFF
CDR3 DNA: TGTGCCAGCAGCGTAGGGAGCATGATGAACACTGAAGCTTTCTTT

V gene: TRBV11-2
D gene: NA
CDR3 length: 16
clone size: NA
J gene: TRBJ1-1
CDR3 protein: CASSLGRLQGGTEAFF
CDR3 DNA: TGTGCCAGCAGCTTAGGAAGGCTGCAGGGCGGCACTGAAGCTTTCTTT

V gene: TRBV19
D gene: NA
CDR3 length: 15
clone size: NA
J gene: TRBJ1-5
CDR3 protein: CASSASGAAGQPQHF
CDR3 DNA: TGTGCCAGTAGTGCTTCAGGGGCGGCCGGACAGCCCCAGCATTTT

V gene: TRBV28
D gene: NA
CDR3 length: 13
clone size: once
J gene: TRBJ1-2
CDR3 protein: CASSRGLSGGYTF
CDR3 DNA: TGTGCCAGCAGCCGCGGACTGTCGGGGGGCTACACCTTC

V gene: TRBV6-2/TRBV6-3
D gene: NA
CDR3 length: 13
clone size: NA
J gene: TRBJ1-2
CDR3 protein: CASSYGQLYGYTF
CDR3 DNA: TGTGCCAGCAGTTATGGACAGCTCTATGGCTACACCTTC

V gene: TRBV6-5
D gene: TRBD1
CDR3 length: 16
clone size: NA
J gene: TRBJ1-2
CDR3 protein: CASSYSVGQGNYGYTF
CDR3 DNA: TGTGCCAGCAGTTACTCGGTAGGACAGGGGAACTATGGCTACACCTTC

V gene: TRBV6-5
D gene: NA
CDR3 length: 15
clone size: NA
J gene: TRBJ2-7
CDR3 protein: CASSYGPPSSYEQYF
CDR3 DNA: TGTGCCAGCAGTTACGGGCCACCATCCTCCTACGAGCAGTACTTC

V gene: TRBV18
D gene: TRBD1
CDR3 length: 13
clone size: NA
J gene: TRBJ2-7
CDR3 protein: CASSPDRAREQYF
CDR3 DNA: TGTGCCAGCTCGCCTGACAGGGCCCGGGAGCAGTACTTC

V gene: TRBV3-1/TRBV3-2
D gene: TRBD1
CDR3 length: 15
clone size: NA
J gene: TRBJ2-7
CDR3 protein: CASRGGTGSPYEQYF
CDR3 DNA: TGTGCCAGCAGGGGGGGGACAGGGTCCCCCTACGAGCAGTACTTC

V gene: TRBV14
D gene: NA
CDR3 length: 13
clone size: NA
J gene: TRBJ2-5
CDR3 protein: CASSRNRQETQYF
CDR3 DNA: TGTGCCAGCAGCCGCAACAGACAAGAGACCCAGTACTTC

V gene: TRBV18
D gene: NA
CDR3 length: 14
clone size: NA
J gene: TRBJ2-2
CDR3 protein: CASSPRGDAGELFF
CDR3 DNA: TGTGCCAGCTCACCCAGGGGCGACGCCGGGGAGCTGTTTTTT

V gene: TRBV7-8
D gene: TRBD2
CDR3 length: 16
clone size: NA
J gene: TRBJ2-3
CDR3 protein: CASSLGSSGLSDTQYF
CDR3 DNA: TGTGCCAGCAGCTTAGGTTCTAGCGGGCTGAGCGATACGCAGTATTTT

V gene: TRBV4-2
D gene: TRBD1
CDR3 length: 16
clone size: NA
J gene: TRBJ1-4
CDR3 protein: CASSQDGTGVNEKLFF
CDR3 DNA: TGTGCCAGCAGCCAAGATGGGACAGGGGTTAATGAAAAACTGTTTTTT

V gene: TRBV12-5
D gene: TRBD1
CDR3 length: 16
clone size: NA
J gene: TRBJ1-2
CDR3 protein: CASGLGKTGSISGYTF
CDR3 DNA: TGTGCTAGTGGTTTGGGGAAGACAGGGAGTATAAGTGGCTACACCTTC

V gene: TRBV12-3/TRBV12-4
D gene: NA
CDR3 length: 13
clone size: once
J gene: TRBJ1-1
CDR3 protein: CAGKGQMNTEAFF
CDR3 DNA: TGTGCCGGAAAGGGGCAAATGAACACTGAAGCTTTCTTT

V gene: TRBV11-2
D gene: NA
CDR3 length: 15
clone size: NA
J gene: TRBJ2-1
CDR3 protein: CASSFSEGSYNEQFF
CDR3 DNA: TGTGCCAGCAGCTTCTCGGAGGGGTCATACAATGAGCAGTTCTTC

V gene: TRBV5-1
D gene: NA
CDR3 length: 14
clone size: NA
J gene: TRBJ1-2
CDR3 protein: CASSLGNQGLGYTF
CDR3 DNA: TGCGCCAGCAGCTTGGGGAACCAGGGCCTGGGCTACACCTTC

V gene: TRBV21-1
D gene: NA
CDR3 length: 16
clone size: once
J gene: TRBJ1-1
CDR3 protein: CASSKARRGRDTEAFF
CDR3 DNA: TGTGCCAGCAGCAAAGCGCGGAGGGGGAGGGACACTGAAGCTTTCTTT

V gene: TRBV7-6
D gene: TRBD2
CDR3 length: 16
clone size: NA
J gene: TRBJ2-3
CDR3 protein: CASSLTLAGVADTQYF
CDR3 DNA: TGTGCCAGCAGCTTAACTCTAGCGGGGGTTGCAGATACGCAGTATTTT

V gene: TRBV2
D gene: NA
CDR3 length: 14
clone size: NA
J gene: TRBJ1-1
CDR3 protein: CASSRIQGNTEAFF
CDR3 DNA: TGTGCCAGCAGTAGGATTCAGGGGAACACTGAAGCTTTCTTT

V gene: TRBV6-2/TRBV6-3
D gene: NA
CDR3 length: 12
clone size: NA
J gene: TRBJ2-1
CDR3 protein: CASSYSWHEQFF
CDR3 DNA: TGTGCCAGCAGTTACTCGTGGCATGAGCAGTTCTTC

V gene: TRBV5-1
D gene: NA
CDR3 length: 13
clone size: NA
J gene: TRBJ1-1
CDR3 protein: CASRGHPNTEAFF
CDR3 DNA: TGCGCCAGTCGTGGCCATCCGAACACTGAAGCTTTCTTT

V gene: TRBV28
D gene: NA
CDR3 length: 11
clone size: once
J gene: TRBJ2-7
CDR3 protein: CATNSFYEQYF
CDR3 DNA: TGTGCCACAAACAGTTTCTACGAGCAGTACTTC

V gene: TRBV29-1
D gene: NA
CDR3 length: 13
clone size: NA
J gene: TRBJ1-5
CDR3 protein: CSVETGWGQPQHF
CDR3 DNA: TGCAGCGTTGAAACGGGCTGGGGCCAGCCCCAGCATTTT

V gene: TRBV28
D gene: NA
CDR3 length: 15
clone size: NA
J gene: TRBJ1-2
CDR3 protein: CASSPPGHSNYGYTF
CDR3 DNA: TGTGCCAGCAGCCCCCCGGGACATTCTAACTATGGCTACACCTTC

V gene: TRBV12-5
D gene: TRBD1
CDR3 length: 14
clone size: NA
J gene: TRBJ2-2
CDR3 protein: CASGLGTATGELFF
CDR3 DNA: TGTGCTAGTGGTTTAGGGACAGCGACCGGGGAGCTGTTTTTT

V gene: TRBV5-1
D gene: NA
CDR3 length: 14
clone size: NA
J gene: TRBJ1-6
CDR3 protein: CASSLDHLNSPLHF
CDR3 DNA: TGCGCCAGCAGCTTGGATCACTTGAATTCACCCCTCCACTTT

V gene: TRBV3-1/TRBV3-2
D gene: NA
CDR3 length: 16
clone size: once
J gene: TRBJ2-3
CDR3 protein: CASSRIAQASTDTQYF
CDR3 DNA: TGTGCCAGCAGCCGAATAGCCCAAGCCAGCACAGATACGCAGTATTTT

V gene: TRBV19
D gene: NA
CDR3 length: 13
clone size: NA
J gene: TRBJ1-5
CDR3 protein: CASSSTGDQPQHF
CDR3 DNA: TGTGCCAGTAGTTCAACCGGGGATCAGCCCCAGCATTTT

V gene: TRBV5-1
D gene: NA
CDR3 length: 17
clone size: NA
J gene: TRBJ1-4
CDR3 protein: CASSPTQGLEGNEKLFF
CDR3 DNA: TGCGCCAGCAGCCCAACACAGGGTTTAGAGGGGAATGAAAAACTGTTTTTT

V gene: TRBV4-1
D gene: TRBD2
CDR3 length: 18
clone size: NA
J gene: TRBJ2-5
CDR3 protein: CASSPQREGIGNQETQYF
CDR3 DNA: TGCGCCAGCAGCCCGCAGCGGGAGGGTATTGGTAACCAAGAGACCCAGTACTTC

V gene: TRBV12-3/TRBV12-4
D gene: TRBD1
CDR3 length: 13
clone size: few
J gene: TRBJ1-2
CDR3 protein: CASSLTGNYGYTF
CDR3 DNA: TGTGCCAGCAGTCTGACAGGGAACTATGGCTACACCTTC

V gene: TRBV28
D gene: NA
CDR3 length: 14
clone size: NA
J gene: TRBJ1-2
CDR3 protein: CASSSGQRLYGYTF
CDR3 DNA: TGTGCCAGCAGTTCCGGACAGCGCTTATATGGCTACACCTTC

V gene: TRBV19
D gene: TRBD1
CDR3 length: 15
clone size: NA
J gene: TRBJ1-3
CDR3 protein: CASRTGGASGNTIYF
CDR3 DNA: TGTGCCAGTAGGACAGGGGGCGCATCTGGAAACACCATATATTTT

V gene: TRBV2
D gene: NA
CDR3 length: 13
clone size: NA
J gene: TRBJ1-4
CDR3 protein: CASAGTGDEKLFF
CDR3 DNA: TGTGCCAGCGCCGGGACGGGAGATGAAAAACTGTTTTTT

V gene: TRBV28
D gene: NA
CDR3 length: 15
clone size: once
J gene: TRBJ2-7
CDR3 protein: CASSFKSTLFYEQYF
CDR3 DNA: TGTGCCAGCAGTTTTAAGTCTACCCTATTCTACGAGCAGTACTTC

V gene: TRBV5-1
D gene: TRBD1
CDR3 length: 15
clone size: NA
J gene: TRBJ2-3
CDR3 protein: CASSWGDRDTDTQYF
CDR3 DNA: TGCGCCAGCAGCTGGGGGGACAGGGACACAGATACGCAGTATTTT

V gene: TRBV6-5
D gene: NA
CDR3 length: 12
clone size: NA
J gene: TRBJ2-5
CDR3 protein: CASRAQAETQYF
CDR3 DNA: TGTGCCAGCAGGGCTCAAGCGGAGACCCAGTACTTC

V gene: TRBV7-2
D gene: TRBD2
CDR3 length: 15
clone size: NA
J gene: TRBJ2-7
CDR3 protein: CASSLWTSGSYEQYF
CDR3 DNA: TGTGCCAGCAGCCTGTGGACTAGCGGGAGCTACGAGCAGTACTTC

V gene: TRBV5-1
D gene: NA
CDR3 length: 14
clone size: once
J gene: TRBJ1-1
CDR3 protein: CASSFDGGGTEAFF
CDR3 DNA: TGCGCCAGCAGCTTCGACGGGGGAGGGACTGAAGCTTTCTTT